What follows are 7 T cell receptor beta chains derived from one specimen sequenced in a study of T cell clones after liver transplantation. Data came from immunoSEQ multiplex PCR; TCRdb stores just in-frame clones and leaves some out. The repertoire holds around 15,000 clones, with about nine tenths as singletons. The sequences come from CD8+ T cells from blood, collected before liver transplant. The receptor source for this set is a human donor who received a liver transplant.

The chain couples TRBV27 to TRBJ2-7; 14 bases map to TRBD2. The ends lost 4 bases at V and 3 bases at J; junction bases unmatched: 2. Germline V gene data show CDR1 as MNHEY and CDR2 as SMNVEV (reference sequence). The CDR3 extends over 15 amino acids. CDR3 sequence: CASSSGTSGSYEQYF. The CDR3 region has the DNA TGTGCCAGCAGTTCGGGGACTAGCGGGAGCTACGAGCAGTACTTC.

This clone was recorded once. This chain joins TRBV29-1 and TRBJ2-1; 11 bases line up with TRBD2. The ends lost 0 bases at V and 8 bases at J; junction bases unmatched: 6. The germline V gene encodes CDR1 SQVTM and CDR2 ANQGSEA. The CDR3 loop spans 15 amino acids. In DNA form, the CDR3 reads TGCAGCGTTGAAGAGCCTAGCGGGAGGCTAGATGAGCAGTTCTTC. This codes for CSVEEPSGRLDEQFF.

V is TRBV7-2 and J is TRBJ2-2, with 8 bases matching TRBD2. This CDR3 spans 15 amino acids. Germline assignment: CDR1 SGHTA and CDR2 FQGNSA. The ends lost 2 bases at V and 4 bases at J; junction bases unmatched: 3. CDR3 sequence reads: CASSLRLAGTGELFF. The DNA for the CDR3 is TGTGCCAGCAGCTTACGTCTAGCGGGCACCGGGGAGCTGTTTTTT.

V gene TRBV7-6 combines with J gene TRBJ2-7, with D tentatively TRBD1 or TRBD2 (5 bases each). CDR3 length: 13 residues. The germline V gene encodes CDR1 SGHVS and CDR2 FNYEAQ. V gave up 3 bases and J gave up 6 bases, with 12 bases separating them. The CDR3: CASSFGTVGEQYF. DNA for the CDR3: TGTGCCAGCAGCTTCGGGACCGTTGGCGAGCAGTACTTC.

This chain connects TRBV4-3 to TRBJ1-2; D is uncertain. Germline assignment: CDR1 LGHNA and CDR2 YSLEER. The V end lost 1 base, the J end lost 1 base, and 13 bases lay between the germline ends. The CDR3 runs to 16 residues. CDR3 coding DNA: TGCGCCAGCAGCCAAGGTGGCGAAGGATTTAACTATGGCTACACCTTC. It yields the protein CASSQGGEGFNYGYTF.

The chain combines TRBV5-4 with TRBJ1-1; 8 bases are a match to TRBD1. The CDR3 covers 14 residues. V shed 5 bases, J shed 1 base, and the junction held 4 bases outside the gene matches. Germline CDR1 reads SGHNT; CDR2 reads YYREEE (reference sequence). The CDR3 coding sequence is TGTGCCAGCAGACTAGGGACAGGGAACACTGAAGCTTTCTTT. It translates to CASRLGTGNTEAFF.

V and J are TRBV10-1 and TRBJ1-2; possible D gene TRBD1, 6 bases. The CDR3 sequence is 13 residues long. The germline V gene encodes CDR1 WNHNN and CDR2 SYGVQD (reference sequence). V was clipped by 6 bases and J by 4 bases, with 12 bases between them. The CDR3 nucleotides read TGCGCCAGCAGCGATCAGGGGTTCTATGGCTACACCTTC. Its translation: CASSDQGFYGYTF.